Below, one TCR beta chain is given with its context. This sample was included in a study of blood T cell repertoires in COVID-19. This table comes from immunoSEQ multiplex PCR, and its TCRdb copy is limited to in-frame clones, with some not included. Seen here are about 81,000 clones, around 91% observed once, and the top ten hold 1.9%. Sequenced sample: peripheral blood. The source is a woman in her forties or fifties in a cohort sampled during active COVID-19.

DNA for the CDR3: TGTGCCAGCAGCTTGCCGCGGACAGCTCGAAACACCATATATTTT. Translation gives CASSLPRTARNTIYF. The V call is TRBV28, the J call TRBJ1-3; possible D gene TRBD1, 6 bases. This CDR3 has 15 residues. Germline assignment: CDR1 MDHEN and CDR2 SYDVKM. Trimming cost V 6 bases and J 5 bases, with 17 bases left between them.